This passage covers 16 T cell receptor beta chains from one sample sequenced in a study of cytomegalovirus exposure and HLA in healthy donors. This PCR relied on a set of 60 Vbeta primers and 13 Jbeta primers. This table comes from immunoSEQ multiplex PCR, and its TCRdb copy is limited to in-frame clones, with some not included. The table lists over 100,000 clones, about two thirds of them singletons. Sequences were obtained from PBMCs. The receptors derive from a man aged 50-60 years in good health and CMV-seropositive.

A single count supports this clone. The CDR3 here is CASSVGGRGYNEQFF. CDR3 nucleotide sequence: TGTGCCAGCAGTGTGGGCGGGAGAGGCTACAATGAGCAGTTCTTC. V gene TRBV2 combines with J gene TRBJ2-1; TRBD2 matches at 7 bases. Germline CDR1 and CDR2: SNHLY and FYNNEI. V lost 4 bases to trimming and J lost 3 bases; unmatched junction nucleotides: 6. CDR3 length: 15 amino acids.

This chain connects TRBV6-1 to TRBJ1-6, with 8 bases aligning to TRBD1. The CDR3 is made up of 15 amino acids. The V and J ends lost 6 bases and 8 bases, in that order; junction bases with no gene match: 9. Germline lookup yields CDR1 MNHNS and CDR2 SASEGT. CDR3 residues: CASRRTGTGDSPLHF. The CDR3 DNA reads TGTGCCAGCAGGCGTACGGGGACAGGCGATTCACCCCTCCACTTT.

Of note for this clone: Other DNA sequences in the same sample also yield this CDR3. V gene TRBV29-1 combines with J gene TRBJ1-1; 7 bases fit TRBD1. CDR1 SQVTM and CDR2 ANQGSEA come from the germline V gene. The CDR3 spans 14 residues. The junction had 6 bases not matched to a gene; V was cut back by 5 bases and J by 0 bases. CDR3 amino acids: CSVRTGVMNTEAFF. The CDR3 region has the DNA TGCAGCGTTCGGACAGGAGTCATGAACACTGAAGCTTTCTTT.

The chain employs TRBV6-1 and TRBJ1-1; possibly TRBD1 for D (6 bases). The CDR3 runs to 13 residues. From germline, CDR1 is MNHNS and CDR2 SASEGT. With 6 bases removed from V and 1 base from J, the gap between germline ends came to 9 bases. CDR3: CASRRQENTEAFF. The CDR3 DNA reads TGTGCCAGCAGAAGACAGGAGAACACTGAAGCTTTCTTT.

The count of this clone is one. CDR3 in DNA: TGTGCCAGCAGCCAAGAGGGGCTAGCCAAAAACATTCAGTACTTC. Amino acids: CASSQEGLAKNIQYF. The rearrangement uses TRBV14 and TRBJ2-4; possibly TRBD1 for D (5 bases). The CDR3 contains 15 residues. The germline CDR1 and CDR2 sequences are SGHDN and FVKESK. V was shortened by 0 bases and J by 0 bases, with 6 bases between the two germline ends.

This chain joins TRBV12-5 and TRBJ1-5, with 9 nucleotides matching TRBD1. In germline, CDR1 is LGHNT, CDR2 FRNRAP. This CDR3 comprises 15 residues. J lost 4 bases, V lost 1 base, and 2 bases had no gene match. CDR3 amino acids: CASGLATGGNQPQHF. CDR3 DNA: TGTGCTAGTGGTTTGGCGACAGGGGGTAATCAGCCCCAGCATTTT.

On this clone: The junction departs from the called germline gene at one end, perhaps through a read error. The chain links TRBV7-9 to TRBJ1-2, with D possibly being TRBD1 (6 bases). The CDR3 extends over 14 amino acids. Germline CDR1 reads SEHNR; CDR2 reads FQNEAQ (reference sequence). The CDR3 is CSSSKQGVVYGYTF. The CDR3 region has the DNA TGTTCCAGCAGCAAACAGGGTGTGGTCTATGGCTACACCTTC.

In DNA, the CDR3 is TGTGCCAGCAGCCCAGGGAACTATGGCTACACCTTC. It translates to CASSPGNYGYTF. The J gene is TRBJ1-2, the V gene TRBV5-6, with D tentatively TRBD1 (5 bases). V was trimmed by 4 bases and J by 2 bases, leaving 6 bases between them. The germline V gene has CDR1 SGHDT and CDR2 YYEEEE. The CDR3 is 12 amino acids.

CDR3 in DNA: TGTGCCAGCAGCTTGTGGGGGAGGCTGTTTAACACTGAAGCTTTCTTT. It yields the protein CASSLWGRLFNTEAFF. This chain joins TRBV5-6 and TRBJ1-1; TRBD1 is a possible D gene (5 bases). This CDR3 is built from 16 residues. Germline V lookup: CDR1 SGHDT, CDR2 YYEEEE. Trimming stripped 1 base from V and 2 bases from J, with 15 bases between.

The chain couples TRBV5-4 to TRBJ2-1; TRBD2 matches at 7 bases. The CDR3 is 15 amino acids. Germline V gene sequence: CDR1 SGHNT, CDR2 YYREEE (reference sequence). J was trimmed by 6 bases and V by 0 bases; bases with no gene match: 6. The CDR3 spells CASSLELARLNEQFF. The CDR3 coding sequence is TGTGCCAGCAGCTTGGAACTAGCGCGCCTCAATGAGCAGTTCTTC. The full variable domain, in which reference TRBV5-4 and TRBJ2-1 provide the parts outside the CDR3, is ETGVTQSPTHLIKTRGQQVTLRCSSQSGHNTVSWYQQALGQGPQFIFQYYREEENGRGNFPPRFSGLQFPNYSSELNVNALELDDSALYLCASSLELARLNEQFFGPGTRLTVL.

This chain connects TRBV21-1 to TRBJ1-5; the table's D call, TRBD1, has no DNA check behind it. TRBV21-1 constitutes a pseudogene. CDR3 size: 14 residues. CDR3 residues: CASTPDRGDQPQHF. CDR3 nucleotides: TGTGCCAGCACCCCGGACAGGGGGGACCAGCCCCAGCATTTT.

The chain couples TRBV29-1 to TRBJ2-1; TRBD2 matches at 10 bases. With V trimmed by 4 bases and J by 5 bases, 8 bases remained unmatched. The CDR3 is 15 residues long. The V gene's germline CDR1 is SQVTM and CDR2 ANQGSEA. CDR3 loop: CSVGFSGRSNNEQFF. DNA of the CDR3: TGCAGCGTTGGGTTTAGCGGGAGGTCCAACAATGAGCAGTTCTTC.

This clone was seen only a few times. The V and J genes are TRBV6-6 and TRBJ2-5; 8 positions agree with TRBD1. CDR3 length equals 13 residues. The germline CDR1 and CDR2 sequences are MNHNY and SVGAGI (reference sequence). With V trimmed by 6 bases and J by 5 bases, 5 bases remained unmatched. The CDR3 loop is CASRPGGGETQYF. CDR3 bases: TGTGCCAGCAGACCAGGGGGCGGGGAGACCCAGTACTTC.

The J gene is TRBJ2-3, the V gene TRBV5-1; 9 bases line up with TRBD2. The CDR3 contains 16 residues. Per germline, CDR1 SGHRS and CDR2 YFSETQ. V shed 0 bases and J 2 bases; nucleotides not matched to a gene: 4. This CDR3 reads CASSLDSGRVTDTQYF. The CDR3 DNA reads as TGCGCCAGCAGCTTGGATAGCGGGAGAGTCACAGATACGCAGTATTTT.

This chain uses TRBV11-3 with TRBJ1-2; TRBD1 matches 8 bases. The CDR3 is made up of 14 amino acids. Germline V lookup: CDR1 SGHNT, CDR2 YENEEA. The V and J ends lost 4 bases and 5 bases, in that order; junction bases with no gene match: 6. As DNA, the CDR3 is TGTGCCAGCAGCTCCGACAGGGGCCGATATGGCTACACCTTC. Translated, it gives CASSSDRGRYGYTF.

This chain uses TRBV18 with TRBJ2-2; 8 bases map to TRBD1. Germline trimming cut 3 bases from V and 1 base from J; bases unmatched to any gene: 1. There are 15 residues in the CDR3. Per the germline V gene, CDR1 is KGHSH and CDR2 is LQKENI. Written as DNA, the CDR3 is TGTGCCAGCTCACCTGGACAGGGGAACACCGGGGAGCTGTTTTTT. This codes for CASSPGQGNTGELFF.